This T cell receptor beta chain is from a study of Ad26.COV2.S vaccination and SARS-CoV-2 variants. Germline V lookup: CDR1 SGHDT, CDR2 YYEEEE. V lost 3 bases to trimming and J lost 4 bases, with 10 bases between them. The CDR3 is 13 amino acids. General study findings and limits: Placebo recipients trailed vaccine recipients in spike-specific TCR breadth.

Profiled with immunoSEQ multiplex PCR; TCRdb holds only in-frame clones, not every one. The sample includes tens of thousands of clones, approximately 80% seen only once; the top ten take around half. As to this clone: What it binds is not known.

Sequences were derived from peripheral blood, sampled after recovery from COVID-19. The source of this sequence is a human donor who had recovered from COVID-19. The rearrangement joins TRBV5-6 to TRBJ2-5; a weak D match, TRBD1 (6 bases). For the CDR3, the DNA is TGTGCCAGCAGCTCCAGGGGCGCAGAGACCCAGTACTTC. Translation: CASSSRGAETQYF.